The next 23 T cell receptor beta chains were all read from a single sample in a study of cytomegalovirus exposure and HLA in healthy donors. 13 Jbeta primers and 60 Vbeta primers were used for the PCR. Measured with immunoSEQ multiplex PCR; TCRdb has only the in-frame clones, and not every one. The profile shows some 180,000 clones, just under 80% of them singletons. Sequenced sample: PBMCs. All receptors derive from a female donor in good health and CMV-seronegative.

The rearrangement joins TRBV6-6 to TRBJ1-5, with TRBD1 identical over 9 bases. This CDR3 region has 15 residues. Germline V gene lookup returns CDR1 MNHNY and CDR2 SVGAGI (reference sequence). V lost 6 bases to trimming and J lost 0 bases; unmatched junction nucleotides: 3. The CDR3 reads CASRSQGASNQPQHF. In nucleotides, the CDR3 is TGTGCCAGCAGATCACAGGGGGCTAGCAATCAGCCCCAGCATTTT.

V gene TRBV7-8 combines with J gene TRBJ2-3; 13 nucleotides agree with TRBD2. The length of the CDR3 is 17 residues. Germline-derived CDR1 and CDR2 are SGHVS and FQNEAQ. Unmatched junction bases numbered 5, after V lost 2 bases and J lost 3 bases. The CDR3 spells CASSLRTSGRGTDTQYF. CDR3 coding DNA: TGTGCCAGCAGCTTAAGAACTAGCGGGAGGGGGACAGATACGCAGTATTTT.

The chain uses TRBV19 and TRBJ1-1; D is unclear. Per the germline V gene, CDR1 is LNHDA and CDR2 is SQIVND (reference sequence). The CDR3 has 13 amino acids. Trimming cost V 6 bases and J 6 bases, with 14 bases left between them. The CDR3, as DNA: TGTGCCAGTAGGATCTCCTGGACTGCTGAAGCTTTCTTT. Its translation is CASRISWTAEAFF.

The gene calls are TRBV5-4 and TRBJ2-4, with 8 bases fitting TRBD2. V shed 4 bases and J 8 bases; nucleotides not matched to a gene: 11. The V gene's germline CDR1 is SGHNT and CDR2 YYREEE (reference sequence). CDR3 length: 15 residues. CDR3 DNA: TGTGCCAGCAGCGGTACCGGGACTAGGGGGGACATTCAGTACTTC. Translated, it gives CASSGTGTRGDIQYF.

The chain combines TRBV5-1 with TRBJ2-3; D is unclear. CDR1 is SGHRS, CDR2 YFSETQ, per germline. This CDR3 comprises 15 residues. V was trimmed by 5 bases and J by 2 bases, leaving 15 bases between them. CDR3: CASRLALTATDTQYF. The CDR3 DNA reads as TGCGCCAGCAGGCTGGCCTTAACCGCCACAGATACGCAGTATTTT.

The rearrangement uses TRBV2 and TRBJ1-1; D not certain. The germline V gene encodes CDR1 SNHLY and CDR2 FYNNEI. With 5 bases removed from V and 4 bases from J, the gap between germline ends came to 14 bases. The CDR3 contains 14 residues. This CDR3 reads CASSKSTDGTEAFF. In DNA, the CDR3 is TGTGCCAGCAGTAAATCGACTGATGGCACTGAAGCTTTCTTT.

The CDR3 loop is CASNRGEMTQYF. The DNA of the CDR3 is TGTGCCAGCAACAGGGGGGAGATGACGCAGTACTTC. J is TRBJ2-7 and V is TRBV28, with 8 bases matching TRBD1. The V segment lost 7 bases and the J segment 9 bases; nucleotides outside the gene matches: 8. Germline CDR1 and CDR2: MDHEN and SYDVKM. This CDR3 contains 12 residues.

The chain couples TRBV14 to TRBJ2-3, with 12 bases fitting TRBD2. The trim removed 2 bases at V and 3 bases at J, leaving 6 bases unmatched. In germline, CDR1 is SGHDN, CDR2 FVKESK. The CDR3 spans 17 residues. In nucleotides, the CDR3 is TGTGCCAGCAGCCAATGGAAACTAGCGGGGGGTACAGATACGCAGTATTTT. It encodes CASSQWKLAGGTDTQYF.

This chain joins TRBV7-9 and TRBJ1-2; D ambiguous. CDR3 length equals 14 residues. CDR1 and CDR2 from the germline V gene are SEHNR and FQNEAQ (reference sequence). V was shortened by 1 base and J by 7 bases, with 13 bases between the two germline ends. The CDR3 reads CASSLVTGRVGYTF. As DNA, the CDR3 is TGTGCCAGCAGCTTAGTGACGGGGAGGGTTGGCTACACCTTC.

The chain combines TRBV7-3 with TRBJ2-4; 10 bases match TRBD1. V gave up 3 bases and J gave up 7 bases; unmatched junction bases: 9. In germline, CDR1 is SGHTA, CDR2 FQGTGA. The CDR3 sequence is 16 residues long. The CDR3 bases are TGTGCCAGCAGCTTGTCGCCGGGACAGGGGAGGAACATTCAGTACTTC. This translates into CASSLSPGQGRNIQYF.

This chain connects TRBV6-6 to TRBJ2-1; tentative D call: TRBD2 (5 bases). This CDR3 contains 14 residues. Trimming removed 2 bases from V and 7 bases from J, with 12 bases in between. Looked up from germline, CDR1 is MNHNY and CDR2 is SVGAGI (reference sequence). CDR3 region: CASSYGPRGNEQFF. The DNA of the CDR3 is TGTGCCAGCAGTTACGGTCCCCGAGGGAATGAGCAGTTCTTC.

This clone was seen a few times. The rearrangement uses TRBV6-6 and TRBJ1-5; 9 nucleotides align to TRBD1. The CDR3 consists of 16 residues. J lost 2 bases, V lost 6 bases, and 8 bases had no gene match. CDR1 and CDR2 (germline): MNHNY, SVGAGI (reference sequence). CDR3 DNA: TGTGCCAGCAGAGATAGGACAGGGGCTCGCAATCAGCCCCAGCATTTT. Translating gives CASRDRTGARNQPQHF.

The V call is TRBV5-1, the J call TRBJ2-7; the D gene is possibly TRBD2 (5 bases). V shed 0 bases and J shed 0 bases, with 10 bases lying between them. The CDR3 covers 15 residues. Per germline, CDR1 SGHRS and CDR2 YFSETQ. The CDR3 nucleotides are TGCGCCAGCAGCTTGGATGCTGAGGGCTCCTACGAGCAGTACTTC. Amino acid sequence: CASSLDAEGSYEQYF.

This chain joins TRBV6-6 and TRBJ2-7; 9 bases are a match to TRBD1. V trimming: 4 bases; J trimming: 5 bases; junction bases outside the gene matches: 6. Germline V gene sequence: CDR1 MNHNY, CDR2 SVGAGI (reference sequence). This CDR3 region has 14 residues. CDR3: CASSWTGDAHEQYF. The CDR3 coding sequence is TGTGCCAGCAGTTGGACAGGGGACGCGCACGAGCAGTACTTC.

As DNA, the CDR3 is TGTGCCAGTAGTATACAGATCGCTCAGCCCCAGCATTTT. It encodes CASSIQIAQPQHF. This chain uses TRBV19 with TRBJ1-5, with D unclear. The V end lost 2 bases, the J end lost 6 bases, and 8 bases lay between the germline ends. CDR3 length: 13 residues. The V gene's germline CDR1 is LNHDA and CDR2 SQIVND (reference sequence).

J is TRBJ2-1 and V is TRBV7-8, with 9 positions matching TRBD2. The ends lost 5 bases at V and 1 base at J; junction bases unmatched: 3. Germline values: CDR1 SGHVS, CDR2 FQNEAQ. The CDR3 is 15 residues long. For the CDR3, the DNA is TGTGCCAGCAGCCAAACTAGCGGGTCCTACAATGAGCAGTTCTTC. Its protein product is CASSQTSGSYNEQFF.

This chain uses TRBV27 with TRBJ2-7, with a weak D call TRBD2 (5 bases). The germline V gene has CDR1 MNHEY and CDR2 SMNVEV (reference sequence). The CDR3 consists of 17 residues. Trimming left V 5 bases short and J 2 bases short, with 22 bases between. The CDR3 nucleotides read TGTGCCAGCAGTCCTGGACTCAACCGAGGACGGACCTACGAGCAGTACTTC. It yields the protein CASSPGLNRGRTYEQYF.

The chain is built from TRBV4-1 and TRBJ2-3; 7 bases are a match to TRBD1. The ends lost 3 bases at V and 7 bases at J; junction bases unmatched: 10. The CDR3 loop spans 15 amino acids. Germline V gives CDR1 MGHRA, CDR2 YSYEKL. The CDR3 region is CASSQAFDRVHTQYF. CDR3 sequence (DNA): TGCGCCAGCAGCCAGGCCTTCGACAGGGTCCATACGCAGTATTTT.

The chain joins TRBV11-2 to TRBJ1-1; TRBD1 aligns across 7 bases. Unmatched junction bases numbered 7, after V lost 2 bases and J lost 7 bases. The CDR3 sequence is 14 residues long. CDR1 and CDR2 from the germline V gene are SGHAT and FQNNGV. The DNA of the CDR3 is TGTGCCAGCAGCTTACTGACAGGGCCTTTTGAAGCTTTCTTT. As protein: CASSLLTGPFEAFF.

The chain is built from TRBV7-8 and TRBJ1-4; 7 nucleotides match TRBD1. Germline assignment: CDR1 SGHVS and CDR2 FQNEAQ. Germline trimming cut 1 base from V and 4 bases from J; bases unmatched to any gene: 6. The CDR3 consists of 16 residues. The CDR3 DNA reads as TGTGCCAGCAGCTTAGGCAGGACAGGACATAATGAAAAACTGTTTTTT. It is translated as CASSLGRTGHNEKLFF.

This clone was counted between two and nine times. The V gene is TRBV2, the J gene TRBJ2-7; D perhaps matches TRBD2 (6 bases). CDR3 length: 16 amino acids. Germline lookup yields CDR1 SNHLY and CDR2 FYNNEI. Trimming cost V 3 bases and J 2 bases, with 17 bases left between them. Here the CDR3 DNA reads TGTGCCAGCAGTGATCTCCTAGCGCAGCTCACCTACGAGCAGTACTTC. Translated, it gives CASSDLLAQLTYEQYF.

The V and J genes are TRBV9 and TRBJ2-2; D is undetermined. The V gene lost 0 bases and the J gene lost 7 bases, with 7 bases spanning the gap. The CDR3 consists of 13 residues. Germline lookup yields CDR1 SGDLS and CDR2 YYNGEE. The CDR3 is CASSVARGGELFF. In DNA form, the CDR3 reads TGTGCCAGCAGCGTAGCTAGAGGCGGGGAGCTGTTTTTT.

This clone appeared once. The chain combines TRBV9 with TRBJ2-1; possibly TRBD2 for D (7 bases). Between the trimmed V and J ends, which lost 1 base and 3 bases, there was a span of 17 bases. Germline CDR1 SGDLS, CDR2 YYNGEE. The CDR3 extends over 17 amino acids. The CDR3 DNA follows: TGTGCCAGCAGCGTAAGGGGGGGTAGCGTAATCTACAATGAGCAGTTCTTC. Amino acid sequence: CASSVRGGSVIYNEQFF.